The source of this TCR beta chain is a study of chemoradiotherapy in HPV16-positive cancers. Study conclusions and caveats: Candidate HPV-specific clones and E7-related TCR motifs grew in tumor during treatment.

Some clones are missing from TCRdb's copy, which holds only in-frame ones; the method was immunoSEQ multiplex PCR. Here the sample spans 7,000 or so clones, about nine tenths being singletons. In the case of this clone: Its antigen is not known.

In germline, CDR1 is SGHRS, CDR2 YFSETQ. V gave up 4 bases and J gave up 5 bases; unmatched junction bases: 7. This CDR3 has 14 amino acids. Samples were taken several times over chemoradiotherapy. This TCR was sampled from a human donor with HPV-associated anogenital cancer. This chain connects TRBV5-1 to TRBJ1-1; 8 bases align to TRBD1. The specimen was tumor tissue, collected from a patient who underwent chemoradiotherapy. The CDR3 DNA reads TGCGCCAGCAGCGCCGGGACAGGCGAAACTGAAGCTTTCTTT. This sequence encodes CASSAGTGETEAFF.